These 5 T cell receptor beta chains came from one sample sequenced in a study of T cells in Graves' hyperthyroidism and ophthalmopathy. RNA transcripts provided the source from which TCR beta CDR3 regions were amplified. HTBI primers drove first-round RT-PCR of the TCR CDR3. Each CDR3 protein is one row after TCRdb ran MiXCR on the multiplex PCR reads. Of 500,000 to 600,000 distinct CDR3 sequences listed, about 20% are singletons. The sequencing input was blood. The receptor source for this set is a man aged 35-49 years with Graves' ophthalmopathy.

This clonotype appeared many times. A read error may account for a junction end that differs from germline. CDR3 in DNA: TGCAGTGCTAGTTCGATTAGCGGGGACACACATACGCAGTATTTT. It is translated as CSASSISGDTHTQYF. V usage is TRBV20-1 and J usage is TRBJ2-3, with 8 bases aligning to TRBD2. The CDR3 is made up of 15 amino acids. Germline loops: CDR1 DFQATT, CDR2 SNEGSKA (reference sequence).

The sample holds many counts of this clonotype. V gene TRBV7-9 combines with J gene TRBJ2-7; D not certain. Per germline, CDR1 SEHNR and CDR2 FQNEAQ (reference sequence). This CDR3 has 15 residues. V was trimmed by 5 bases and J by 3 bases, leaving 17 bases between them. The CDR3, as DNA: TGTGCCAGCAGCCCCGTGGACGGGTTCAACTACGAGCAGTACTTC. Protein product: CASSPVDGFNYEQYF.

The chain uses TRBV5-1 and TRBJ2-7; 10 bases are shared with TRBD2. The CDR3 loop spans 15 amino acids. The trim removed 0 bases at V and 5 bases at J, leaving 5 bases unmatched. The germline CDR1 and CDR2 sequences are SGHRS and YFSETQ. The CDR3, as DNA: TGCGCCAGCAGCTTGGCCCTAGGACTAGCGGACGAGCAGTACTTC. As protein: CASSLALGLADEQYF.

The chain is built from TRBV19 and TRBJ1-6; tentative D call: TRBD1 (6 bases). Trimming removed 4 bases at V and 14 bases at J, with 15 bases between. There are 13 residues in the CDR3. CDR1 LNHDA and CDR2 SQIVND come from the germline V gene (reference sequence). Written as DNA, the CDR3 is TGTGCCAGTAGTACCAGGACAGTCCGGGCCCTCCACTTT. This sequence encodes CASSTRTVRALHF.

At least ten counts were recorded for this clonotype. The chain links TRBV20-1 to TRBJ2-5, with 8 positions matching TRBD1. Per germline, CDR1 DFQATT and CDR2 SNEGSKA (reference sequence). Trimming cost V 4 bases and J 5 bases; bases outside gene matches: 9. This CDR3 contains 14 residues. The CDR3: CSAIRTGIRETQYF. In DNA, the CDR3 is TGCAGTGCTATTCGGACAGGGATAAGGGAGACCCAGTACTTC.